This T cell receptor (beta chain) stems from a study of human T cells and chemical hapten exposure. The wider study: Patients additionally received therapeutic doses of diphenylcyclopropenone on the scalp once a week, and this continued throughout the approximately 23-week study. Patch tests delivered 0.01% DPC to the upper back and were evaluated at 6 days.

The ends were cut back, 0 bases at V and 2 bases at J, with 9 bases in the middle. The CDR3 runs to 15 residues. Per germline, CDR1 SGDLS and CDR2 YYNGEE. Time point of the sample: patch test 2, 6 weeks after DPC sensitization. Treatment described: therapeutic diphenylcyclopropenone sensitization with weekly scalp DPC. Unique molecular identifiers were linked by the library to individual cDNA molecules. TCRdb used MiXCR to reprocess the RACE reads, holding one entry per CDR3 protein. The sample carries roughly 120,000 distinct CDR3 sequences, roughly a tenth recorded once. Here the sequenced sample was whole blood, taken in connection with sensitization to the hapten diphenylcyclopropenone (DPC). The chain is built from TRBV9 and TRBJ2-1; no definite D call. This receptor was identified in a woman aged 40 to 55 with alopecia areata. Some clones in this sample may be carry-over from other donors' samples. For the CDR3, the DNA is TGTGCCAGCAGCGTAGAAGACGGAACCTACAATGAGCAGTTCTTC. Residues: CASSVEDGTYNEQFF.